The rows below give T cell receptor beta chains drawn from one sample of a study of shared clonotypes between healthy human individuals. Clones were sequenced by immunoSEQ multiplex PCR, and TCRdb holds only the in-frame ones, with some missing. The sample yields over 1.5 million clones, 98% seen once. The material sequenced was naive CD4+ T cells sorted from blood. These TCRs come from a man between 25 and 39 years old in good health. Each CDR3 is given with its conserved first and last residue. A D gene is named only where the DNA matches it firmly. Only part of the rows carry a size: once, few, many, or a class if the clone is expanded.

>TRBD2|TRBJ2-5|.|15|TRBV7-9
TGTGCCAGCAGCTCTGGACTAGCGGGGATGGAGACCCAGTACTTC
CASSSGLAGMETQYF
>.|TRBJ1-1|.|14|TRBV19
TGTGCCAGTAGCACACATGGATCGTACACTGAAGCTTTCTTT
CASSTHGSYTEAFF
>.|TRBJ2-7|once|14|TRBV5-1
TGCGCCAGCAGCCCCAGGGGACAAGCCTACGAGCAGTACTTC
CASSPRGQAYEQYF
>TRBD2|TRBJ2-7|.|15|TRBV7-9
TGTGCCAGCAGCTTGTCGACGGGCGGGAGTTACGAGCAGTACTTC
CASSLSTGGSYEQYF
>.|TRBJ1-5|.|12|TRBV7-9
TGTGCCAGCAGCCCAATGAATCAGCCCCAGCATTTT
CASSPMNQPQHF
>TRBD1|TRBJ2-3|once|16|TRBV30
TGTGCCTGGAGTGTACGGGGACAGTTGTTCACAGATACGCAGTATTTT
CAWSVRGQLFTDTQYF
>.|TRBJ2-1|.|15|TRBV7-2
TGTGCCAGCAGATACCCGGGGCTCCGAGGCGATGAGCAGTTCTTC
CASRYPGLRGDEQFF
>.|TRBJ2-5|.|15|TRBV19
TGTGCCAGTAGTATAGATAGGGGGAGTCGGGAGACCCAGTACTTC
CASSIDRGSRETQYF
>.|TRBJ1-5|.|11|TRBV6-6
TGTGCCAGCAGTTCCGATCAGCCCCAGCATTTT
CASSSDQPQHF
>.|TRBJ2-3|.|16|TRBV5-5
TGTGCCAGCAGCTTAGGATTCGGGACGGGCACAGATACGCAGTATTTT
CASSLGFGTGTDTQYF
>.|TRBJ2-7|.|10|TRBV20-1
TGCAGTGCCCATGAGGCTTTCCAAAGCTTC
CSAHEAFQSF
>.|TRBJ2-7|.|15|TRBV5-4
TGTGCCAGCAGCTTGAGTAGGGCAGGGAACTACGAGCAGTACTTC
CASSLSRAGNYEQYF
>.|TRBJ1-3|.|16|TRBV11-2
TGTGCCAGCAGCTCACAGGGTTTATACCCTGGAAACACCATATATTTT
CASSSQGLYPGNTIYF